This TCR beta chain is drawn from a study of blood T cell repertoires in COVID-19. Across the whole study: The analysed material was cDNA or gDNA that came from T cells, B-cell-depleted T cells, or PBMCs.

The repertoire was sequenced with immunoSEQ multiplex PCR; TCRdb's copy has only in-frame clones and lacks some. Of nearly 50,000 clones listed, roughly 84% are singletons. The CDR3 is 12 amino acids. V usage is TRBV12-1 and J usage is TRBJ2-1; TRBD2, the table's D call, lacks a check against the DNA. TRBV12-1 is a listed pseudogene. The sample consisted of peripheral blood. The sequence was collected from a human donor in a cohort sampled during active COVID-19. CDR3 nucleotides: TGTGCCAGCAGCTTAAACCGGAATGAGCAGTTCTTC. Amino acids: CASSLNRNEQFF.